The rows below give T cell receptor beta chains drawn from one sample of a study of beta chain features in type 1 diabetes. Assay: immunoSEQ multiplex PCR; the TCRdb copy retains only in-frame clones and omits some. The repertoire holds 200,000 to 300,000 clones, with roughly 21% as singletons. Sequenced material: naive CD4+ T cells from blood. The source of these receptors is a woman in her thirties or forties with type 1 diabetes. CDR3s include the opening cysteine and the closing phenylalanine or tryptophan. D genes are given only for firm matches. A row's size may be missing; if present it is once, few, many or a size class.

cdr3_length d_call clone_size j_call v_call cdr3_aa cdr3_nt
16 TRBD2 few TRBJ2-1 TRBV25-1 CASSASLAEWNNEQFF TGTGCCAGCAGTGCGTCACTAGCGGAGTGGAACAATGAGCAGTTCTTC
18 TRBD2 . TRBJ2-2 TRBV4-3 CASSQAPGLAANTGELFF TGCGCCAGCAGCCAAGCCCCGGGACTAGCTGCGAACACCGGGGAGCTGTTTTTT
15 TRBD2 few TRBJ2-4 TRBV28 CASSPGGGSKNIQYF TGTGCCAGCAGCCCTGGGGGGGGGTCCAAAAACATTCAGTACTTC
13 TRBD1 few TRBJ1-5 TRBV29-1 CSATGDSNQPQHF TGCAGCGCCACAGGGGACAGCAATCAGCCCCAGCATTTT
15 . . TRBJ1-5 TRBV18 CASSGLVQGIQPQHF TGTGCCAGCTCAGGGTTAGTCCAGGGGATTCAGCCCCAGCATTTT
13 TRBD1 few TRBJ1-2 TRBV12-5 CASGSTGSYGYTF TGTGCTAGTGGTTCGACAGGGTCGTATGGCTACACCTTC
13 . few TRBJ2-7 TRBV25-1 CASSLAGNYEQYF TGTGCCAGCAGTCTCGCAGGGAACTACGAGCAGTACTTC
15 TRBD2 few TRBJ2-1 TRBV7-2 CASSFVAGGHNEQFF TGTGCCAGCAGCTTCGTAGCGGGAGGACACAATGAGCAGTTCTTC
15 TRBD1 . TRBJ1-4 TRBV5-8 CASSYQQGTGEKLFF TGTGCCAGCAGCTACCAACAGGGGACGGGTGAAAAACTGTTTTTT
13 . . TRBJ1-1 TRBV19 CASSRQSNTEAFF TGTGCCAGTAGCCGACAGTCGAACACTGAAGCTTTCTTT
12 . few TRBJ2-7 TRBV9 CASSSSSYEQYF TGTGCCAGCAGCTCTAGCTCCTACGAGCAGTACTTC
14 . . TRBJ1-6 TRBV27 CASSSRSYNSPLHF TGTGCCAGCAGTTCTCGCTCCTATAATTCACCCCTCCACTTT
15 . . TRBJ2-6 TRBV30 CATGHGGSGANVLTF TGTGCCACGGGACATGGTGGCTCTGGGGCCAACGTCCTGACTTTC
15 . . TRBJ1-5 TRBV19 CASSRENPSNQPQHF TGTGCCAGTAGTCGAGAGAACCCTAGCAATCAGCCCCAGCATTTT
20 TRBD1 . TRBJ2-3 TRBV27 CASSLPGSGGGTGGGDTQYF TGTGCCAGCAGTCTTCCGGGCTCCGGAGGTGGGACAGGGGGGGGAGATACGCAGTATTTT
14 . . TRBJ2-7 TRBV5-1 CASSLEPHSYEQYF TGCGCCAGCAGCTTGGAGCCGCACTCCTACGAGCAGTACTTC
13 . few TRBJ1-6 TRBV4-3 CASSPTGNSPLHF TGCGCCAGCAGCCCAACAGGCAATTCACCCCTCCACTTT
15 TRBD2 few TRBJ2-5 TRBV9 CASSDTSVSKETQYF TGTGCCAGCAGCGACACTAGCGTGAGTAAAGAGACCCAGTACTTC
15 . . TRBJ1-2 TRBV9 CASSALGAGNYGYTF TGTGCCAGCAGCGCTCTTGGGGCAGGGAACTATGGCTACACCTTC
16 TRBD2 . TRBJ2-1 TRBV28 CASSFFGLAGLGEQFF TGTGCCAGCAGTTTCTTTGGGCTAGCGGGGTTAGGGGAGCAGTTCTTC
14 TRBD1 few TRBJ2-7 TRBV25-1 CASRMTGQGREQYF TGTGCCAGCAGAATGACAGGACAGGGCCGAGAGCAGTACTTC
14 . . TRBJ2-1 TRBV5-1 CASSLMSSYNEQFF TGCGCCAGCAGCTTGATGAGCTCCTACAATGAGCAGTTCTTC
13 . few TRBJ1-1 TRBV6-6 CASSYRGNTEAFF TGTGCCAGCAGTTACAGGGGTAACACTGAAGCTTTCTTT
14 TRBD1 . TRBJ1-2 TRBV4-2 CASSRPGQPYGYTF TGTGCCAGCAGCCGCCCGGGACAGCCCTATGGCTACACCTTC
12 TRBD1 . TRBJ1-5 TRBV5-4 CASSLDRVEEHF TGTGCCAGCAGCTTAGACAGGGTGGAAGAGCATTTT
14 . . TRBJ1-1 TRBV18 CASSPWQENTEAFF TGTGCCAGCTCACCATGGCAGGAGAACACTGAAGCTTTCTTT
14 . . TRBJ1-1 TRBV5-4 CASSPNAMSTEAFF TGTGCCAGCAGCCCGAATGCTATGAGCACTGAAGCTTTCTTT
13 . few TRBJ2-1 TRBV5-1 CASSPGSDNEQFF TGCGCCAGCAGCCCGGGGAGTGACAATGAGCAGTTCTTC
15 TRBD1 . TRBJ1-2 TRBV30 CAWSLGQASNYGYTF TGTGCCTGGAGCCTAGGACAGGCCTCGAACTATGGCTACACCTTC
15 TRBD2 few TRBJ2-7 TRBV10-3 CAISGLSRRESEQYF TGTGCCATCAGTGGCCTCTCTAGGCGGGAGAGCGAGCAGTACTTC
11 . . TRBJ2-7 TRBV5-4 CASSQGYEQYF TGTGCCAGCAGCCAGGGATACGAGCAGTACTTC
16 . . TRBJ1-1 TRBV9 CASSVAKTAVNTEAFF TGTGCCAGCAGCGTAGCTAAGACGGCGGTCAACACTGAAGCTTTCTTT
14 . . TRBJ1-1 TRBV27 CASSLHDMNTEAFF TGTGCCAGCAGTTTACACGACATGAACACTGAAGCTTTCTTT
14 . few TRBJ2-2 TRBV7-2 CASSLGHPTGELFF TGTGCCAGCAGCCTGGGACACCCCACCGGGGAGCTGTTTTTT
15 TRBD1 . TRBJ2-5 TRBV7-8 CASSRGTGSRETQYF TGTGCCAGCAGCCGAGGGACAGGGAGTAGAGAGACCCAGTACTTC
13 TRBD2 few TRBJ2-7 TRBV5-4 CASSSGLAGAQYF TGTGCCAGCAGTTCGGGACTAGCGGGAGCTCAGTACTTC
16 . . TRBJ1-1 TRBV29-1 CSVEGGMATPNTEAFF TGCAGCGTTGAGGGAGGGATGGCTACCCCGAACACTGAAGCTTTCTTT
15 TRBD1 few TRBJ2-3 TRBV18 CASSPRGQSTDTQYF TGTGCCAGCTCACCGAGGGGACAGAGCACAGATACGCAGTATTTT
13 . few TRBJ1-2 TRBV7-3 CASSVGSGYGYTF TGTGCCAGCAGCGTCGGCAGCGGCTATGGCTACACCTTC
14 . few TRBJ2-7 TRBV15 CATSRPQVPYEQYF TGTGCCACCAGCAGACCACAGGTTCCCTACGAGCAGTACTTC
14 TRBD1 few TRBJ1-1 TRBV5-4 CASSLEGTGRVAFF TGTGCCAGCAGCTTGGAAGGGACAGGGAGGGTAGCTTTCTTT